Below are 31 T cell receptor beta chains sequenced from a single sample in a study of identical twins. TCRdb reprocessed the 5' RACE reads via MiXCR and lists one record per CDR3 protein. Of 700,000 to 950,000 distinct CDR3 sequences in the sample, roughly an eighth are singletons; the top ten hold around 1.6%. These data were likewise used in another study, on yellow fever vaccine responses in identical twins.

Sequencing used PBMCs. The receptors shown here come from a woman aged 18-35 years in good health.

The genes are TRBV5-1 and TRBJ2-3; D is possibly TRBD2 (7 bases). CDR1 is SGHRS and CDR2 is YFSETQ in the germline V gene. The CDR3 has 14 amino acids. The V gene lost 5 bases and the J gene lost 2 bases, with 12 bases spanning the gap. This CDR3 is CASSAGAHTDTQYF. The DNA of the CDR3 is TGCGCCAGCAGTGCGGGGGCCCACACAGATACGCAGTATTTT.

This clonotype was seen a single time. The genes are TRBV7-7 and TRBJ2-1, with TRBD1 identical over 7 bases. There are 14 residues in the CDR3. Germline CDR1 SSHAT, CDR2 FNYEAQ (reference sequence). V dropped 5 bases and J dropped 4; count of bases not matched to a gene: 5. For the CDR3, the DNA is TGTGCCAGCAGCAGGGGGCTGGAATACAATGAGCAGTTCTTC. The encoded protein is CASSRGLEYNEQFF.

This clonotype showed up many times. This rearrangement joins TRBV10-2 to TRBJ2-5; D is uncertain. With 5 bases removed from V and 5 bases from J, the gap between germline ends came to 6 bases. Per the germline V gene, CDR1 is WSHSY and CDR2 is SAAADI. The CDR3 is made up of 11 amino acids. CDR3 DNA: TGCGCCAGCAGTAGAACGGAGACCCAGTACTTC. Its protein product is CASSRTETQYF.

This chain links TRBV28 with TRBJ2-5; D might be TRBD2 (5 bases). This CDR3 is built from 14 residues. V was clipped by 4 bases and J by 2 bases, with 11 bases between them. The germline V gene has CDR1 MDHEN and CDR2 SYDVKM. The chain's CDR3 is CASSWMLAQETQYF. As DNA, the CDR3 is TGTGCCAGCAGTTGGATGCTAGCTCAAGAGACCCAGTACTTC.

The V gene is TRBV18, the J gene TRBJ1-2; TRBD1 agrees at 7 bases. Germline CDR1 KGHSH, CDR2 LQKENI. The trim removed 4 bases at V and 0 bases at J, leaving 5 bases unmatched. The CDR3 sequence is 15 residues long. This CDR3 reads CASSRTGPTNYGYTF. In DNA form, the CDR3 reads TGTGCCAGCTCACGGACAGGACCTACTAACTATGGCTACACCTTC.

The gene calls are TRBV10-3 and TRBJ2-1, with 12 bases matching TRBD2. The germline gives CDR1 ENHRY, CDR2 SYGVKD. CDR3 length: 15 residues. V gave up 4 bases and J gave up 5 bases; unmatched junction bases: 3. CDR3 region: CAISGASGGDNEQFF. DNA of the CDR3: TGTGCCATCAGTGGGGCTAGCGGGGGGGACAATGAGCAGTTCTTC.

The rearrangement joins TRBV3-1 to TRBJ2-1; perhaps TRBD2 as D (5 bases). Trimming pared 3 bases from V and 7 bases from J, leaving 19 bases between. Germline CDR1 is LGHDT and CDR2 is YNNKEL (reference sequence). This CDR3 is built from 16 residues. CDR3 amino acids: CASSHLRGDNRNEQFF. CDR3 DNA: TGTGCCAGCAGCCACCTCCGGGGAGATAATCGTAATGAGCAGTTCTTC.

There are a few counts of this clonotype. V is TRBV12-3 or TRBV12-4 and J is TRBJ2-1; 14 bases agree with TRBD2. Trimming cost V 3 bases and J 0 bases; bases outside gene matches: 10. The CDR3 runs to 20 residues. CDR3 residues: CASSFVTGTSGRISYNEQFF. Written as DNA, the CDR3 is TGTGCCAGCAGTTTTGTGACTGGGACTAGCGGGAGAATCTCCTACAATGAGCAGTTCTTC.

This clonotype was seen more than once but under ten times. The chain is built from TRBV29-1 and TRBJ2-1; 9 bases fit TRBD2. CDR3 size: 15 residues. The trim removed 7 bases at V and 4 bases at J, leaving 11 bases unmatched. The germline V gene encodes CDR1 SQVTM and CDR2 ANQGSEA. The CDR3 DNA reads as TGCAGCGGCGTTCCTCCTAGCGGGGATTACAATGAGCAGTTCTTC. Its translation: CSGVPPSGDYNEQFF.

This clonotype has a count of ten or more. The chain couples TRBV20-1 to TRBJ2-2, with 12 positions matching TRBD2. This CDR3 contains 14 residues. CDR1 and CDR2 (germline): DFQATT, SNEGSKA (reference sequence). V lost 4 bases, J lost 13 bases, and 10 bases stayed unmatched. The CDR3 here is CSAKKTSGSSGLFF. The CDR3 bases are TGCAGTGCTAAAAAGACTAGCGGGAGCTCGGGGCTGTTTTTT.

The CDR3 DNA follows: TGTGCCAGCAGTCGACAGCAGGGGGTTACTGAAGCTTTCTTT. Translation gives CASSRQQGVTEAFF. The J gene is TRBJ1-1, the V gene TRBV3-1, with 7 bases that match TRBD1. CDR3 length equals 14 residues. J lost 5 bases, V lost 6 bases, and 9 bases had no gene match. Germline assignment: CDR1 LGHDT and CDR2 YNNKEL (reference sequence).

The chain recombines TRBV20-1 with TRBJ2-1; the D gene is possibly TRBD2 (5 bases). Trimming stripped 6 bases from V and 3 bases from J, with 12 bases between. The CDR3 covers 13 residues. Germline CDR1 and CDR2: DFQATT and SNEGSKA (reference sequence). This CDR3 is CSARTFLYNEQFF. DNA of the CDR3: TGCAGTGCGCGGACTTTCCTCTACAATGAGCAGTTCTTC.

V usage is TRBV6-1 and J usage is TRBJ2-6; TRBD1 matches 8 bases. The CDR3 has 16 residues. Germline trimming cut 8 bases from V and 0 bases from J; bases unmatched to any gene: 6. The V gene's germline CDR1 is MNHNS and CDR2 SASEGT. CDR3 loop: CASSDRVGSGANVLTF. The DNA of the CDR3 is TGTGCCAGCTCGGACAGGGTGGGCTCTGGGGCCAACGTCCTGACTTTC.

The J gene is TRBJ2-2, the V gene TRBV15, with D perhaps matching TRBD1 (6 bases). The CDR3 is 14 amino acids. V lost 7 bases, J lost 1 base, and 10 bases lay in between. Germline values: CDR1 LNHNV, CDR2 YYDKDF (reference sequence). The CDR3 loop reads CATKQGQNTGELFF. The CDR3 coding sequence is TGTGCCACCAAACAGGGACAGAACACCGGGGAGCTGTTTTTT.

Comments on this clonotype: One end of the junction varies from germline; a read error may be responsible. The gene calls are TRBV2 and TRBJ1-3, with D possibly TRBD1 on 5 matching bases. Germline CDR1 SNHLY, CDR2 FYNNEI. The CDR3 totals 14 residues. This CDR3 reads CASRHRDVGSTIYF. In DNA form, the CDR3 reads TGTGCCAGCAGGCACCGGGACGTCGGAAGCACCATATATTTT. Together with reference TRBV2 and TRBJ1-3, the CDR3 gives the full variable domain: EPEVTQTPSHQVTQMGQEVILRCVPISNHLYFYWYRQILGQKVEFLVSFYNNEISEKSEIFDDQFSVERPDGSNFTLKIRSTKLEDSAMYFCASRHRDVGSTIYFGEGSWLTVV.

This chain uses TRBV12-5 with TRBJ2-1, with 9 bases fitting TRBD2. This CDR3 contains 16 residues. The germline V gene has CDR1 LGHNT and CDR2 FRNRAP. V lost 0 bases to trimming and J lost 8 bases; unmatched junction nucleotides: 8. The CDR3 nucleotides read TGTGCTAGTGGTTTGGTAGGGGCGGGAGGGCCACATGAGCAGTTCTTC. Translation: CASGLVGAGGPHEQFF.

This chain connects TRBV3-1 to TRBJ2-5; D tentatively reads TRBD1 or TRBD2 (5 bases each). The CDR3 consists of 13 residues. V dropped 4 bases and J dropped 4 bases, with 10 bases sitting between them. The germline CDR1 and CDR2 sequences are LGHDT and YNNKEL (reference sequence). The CDR3 DNA follows: TGTGCCAGCAGCCGGGACCCCTCAGAGACCCAGTACTTC. It is translated as CASSRDPSETQYF.

The rearrangement uses TRBV29-1 and TRBJ2-3; D remains ambiguous. There are 14 residues in the CDR3. Germline CDR1 is SQVTM and CDR2 is ANQGSEA. Trimming shortened V by 4 bases and J by 0 bases, and 11 bases separated the two germline ends. The CDR3 sequence: CSVGKLTSTDTQYF. The DNA of the CDR3 is TGCAGCGTTGGAAAGCTAACTAGCACAGATACGCAGTATTTT.

The gene calls are TRBV5-1 and TRBJ1-1, with TRBD1 matching over 8 bases. The CDR3 totals 14 residues. With 4 bases clipped from V and 4 bases from J, the junction kept 6 bases outside the gene matches. CDR1 SGHRS and CDR2 YFSETQ come from the germline V gene. The DNA of the CDR3 is TGCGCCAGCAGCGCGGGACAGGCCGGCACTGAAGCTTTCTTT. Protein product: CASSAGQAGTEAFF.

This clonotype appeared a few times. The chain has TRBV4-1 and TRBJ2-7; tentatively, D is TRBD2 (6 bases). The CDR3 runs to 15 residues. The germline CDR1 and CDR2 sequences are MGHRA and YSYEKL. Deletions cut 8 bases from V and 0 bases from J, with 17 bases between. CDR3 nucleotides: TGCGCCAGCTTTCTTCTAGCGCCGAGCTCCTACGAGCAGTACTTC. Translating gives CASFLLAPSSYEQYF.

This sequence joins TRBV12-3 or TRBV12-4 and TRBJ2-1; TRBD1 agrees at 7 bases. The junction had 7 bases not matched to a gene; V was cut back by 5 bases and J by 9 bases. The CDR3 runs to 13 residues. The CDR3 DNA reads TGTGCCAGCAGTCCCAGGGACAGCGGTGAGCAGTTCTTC. It translates to CASSPRDSGEQFF.

This clonotype occurred a few times. This rearrangement joins TRBV6-5 to TRBJ2-1; 8 bases align to TRBD2. This CDR3 spans 15 amino acids. Germline V gives CDR1 MNHEY, CDR2 SVGAGI. Losses at the gene ends were 0 bases for V and 10 bases for J; bases not matched to a gene: 8. This CDR3 reads CASSYSLGGGPEQFF. DNA of the CDR3: TGTGCCAGCAGTTACTCTCTTGGCGGGGGGCCCGAGCAGTTCTTC.

To note about this clonotype: Compared with germline, one end of the junction differs, possibly owing to a read error. The rearrangement joins TRBV19 to TRBJ1-5; D possibly corresponds to TRBD1 (5 bases). Germline CDR1 is LNHDA and CDR2 is SQIVND (reference sequence). This CDR3 has 14 amino acids. The CDR3 here is CASSIRGNDHPQHF. CDR3 sequence (DNA): TGTGCCAGTAGTATTCGGGGGAATGATCACCCCCAGCATTTT.

The V and J genes are TRBV23-1 and TRBJ1-5; maybe TRBD1 (5 bases). TRBV23-1 is identified as an open reading frame with a role that is uncertain. This CDR3 region has 15 residues. Trimming shortened V by 11 bases and J by 4 bases, and 21 bases separated the two germline ends. The CDR3 region is CAPLGEGGTNQPQHF. The CDR3 DNA is TGCGCCCCCTTGGGGGAGGGAGGAACAAATCAGCCCCAGCATTTT.

The rearrangement uses TRBV7-6 and TRBJ2-2; 10 nucleotides align to TRBD1. J lost 4 bases, V lost 5 bases, and 7 bases had no gene match. Per the germline V gene, CDR1 is SGHVS and CDR2 is FNYEAQ. The CDR3 runs 16 residues. The CDR3 region is CASSQTGGAGTGELFF. In nucleotides, the CDR3 is TGTGCCAGCAGCCAGACAGGGGGCGCAGGCACCGGGGAGCTGTTTTTT.

This rearrangement joins TRBV3-1 to TRBJ2-3; possibly TRBD1 or TRBD2 for D (5 bases each). Germline V lookup: CDR1 LGHDT, CDR2 YNNKEL (reference sequence). The V end lost 1 base, the J end lost 0 bases, and 11 bases lay between the germline ends. This CDR3 is built from 16 residues. The CDR3 loop reads CASSQGVGTSTDTQYF. In DNA, the CDR3 is TGTGCCAGCAGCCAAGGGGTCGGGACCAGCACAGATACGCAGTATTTT.

This clonotype was seen a few times. The rearrangement uses TRBV21-1 and TRBJ2-7; the table's D call, TRBD2, was not checked against the DNA. TRBV21-1 is assigned pseudogene status. The CDR3 sequence is 15 residues long. The CDR3 loop reads CASSKEGRSSYEQYV. The CDR3 region has the DNA TGTGCCAGCAGCAAAGAGGGCAGGAGCTCCTACGAGCAGTACGTC.

This clonotype was detected a few times. A much larger clone differs by one base, so this may be a read error. This sequence joins TRBV7-9 and TRBJ2-7; tentative D call: TRBD2 (5 bases). CDR1 is SEHNR, CDR2 FQNEAQ, per germline (reference sequence). The CDR3 is 13 amino acids. V lost 7 bases, J lost 0 bases, and 10 bases lay in between. This chain's CDR3 is CASIPGSSYEQYF. CDR3 in DNA: TGTGCCAGCATCCCGGGGAGCTCCTACGAGCAGTACTTC.

This clonotype has at least ten counts. The chain recombines TRBV5-1 with TRBJ2-5; maybe TRBD1 (6 bases). CDR3 length equals 13 residues. Germline loops: CDR1 SGHRS, CDR2 YFSETQ. The V and J ends lost 4 bases and 4 bases respectively, with 11 bases between them. The CDR3, as DNA: TGCGCCAGCAGCCGGGACATACGAGAGACCCAGTACTTC. Protein: CASSRDIRETQYF. Full variable domain (rest looked up from reference TRBV5-1 and TRBJ2-5): KAGVTQTPRYLIKTRGQQVTLSCSPISGHRSVSWYQQTPGQGLQFLFEYFSETQRNKGNFPGRFSGRQFSNSRSEMNVSTLELGDSALYLCASSRDIRETQYFGPGTRLLVL.

The chain is built from TRBV5-4 and TRBJ2-5; possibly TRBD1 for D (5 bases). Germline CDR1 reads SGHNT; CDR2 reads YYREEE (reference sequence). CDR3 length equals 15 residues. Trimming took 2 bases from V and 1 from J, leaving 12 bases between them. The CDR3 is CASSFQGYVQETQYF. CDR3 bases: TGTGCCAGCAGCTTCCAGGGTTACGTCCAAGAGACCCAGTACTTC.

The chain links TRBV6-1 to TRBJ1-1; 10 bases map to TRBD1. The J segment lost 6 bases and the V segment lost 5 bases, leaving 6 bases of the junction unmatched. The CDR3 totals 14 residues. The germline gives CDR1 MNHNS, CDR2 SASEGT. CDR3 sequence (DNA): TGTGCCAGCAGTCAACCGGGACAGGGGCCTGAAGCTTTCTTT. As protein: CASSQPGQGPEAFF.